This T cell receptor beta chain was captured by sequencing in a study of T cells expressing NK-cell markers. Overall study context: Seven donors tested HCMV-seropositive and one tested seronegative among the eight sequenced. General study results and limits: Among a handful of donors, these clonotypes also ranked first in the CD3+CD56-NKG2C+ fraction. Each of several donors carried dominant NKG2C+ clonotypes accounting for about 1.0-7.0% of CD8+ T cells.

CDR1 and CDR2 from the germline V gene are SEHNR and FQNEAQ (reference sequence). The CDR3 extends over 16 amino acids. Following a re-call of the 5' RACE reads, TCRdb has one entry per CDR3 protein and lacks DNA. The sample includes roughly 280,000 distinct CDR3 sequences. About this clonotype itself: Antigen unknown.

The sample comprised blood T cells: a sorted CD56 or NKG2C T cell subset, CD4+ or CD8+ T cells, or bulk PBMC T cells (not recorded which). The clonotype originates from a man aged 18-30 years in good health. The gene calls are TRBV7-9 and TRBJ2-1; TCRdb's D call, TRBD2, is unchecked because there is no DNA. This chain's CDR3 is CASMPRSSGPYNEQFF.